This entry concerns a single T cell receptor (beta chain). This entry comes from a study of blood T cell repertoires in COVID-19. Profiled with immunoSEQ multiplex PCR; TCRdb holds only in-frame clones, not every one. In the table there are 300,000 to 400,000 clones, around 86% of which are singletons. The TCR was taken from a man between 50 and 59 years old with active or convalescent COVID-19. Material: peripheral blood.

The DNA for the CDR3 is TGTGCCAGCAGTATAGCGGGAGGGGAATTTAGTGGGCAGTTCTTC. Its translation: CASSIAGGEFSGQFF. V usage is TRBV2 and J usage is TRBJ2-1; 11 bases agree with TRBD2. CDR3 length: 15 residues. V gave up 5 bases and J gave up 12 bases; unmatched junction bases: 12. CDR1 is SNHLY, CDR2 FYNNEI, per germline.